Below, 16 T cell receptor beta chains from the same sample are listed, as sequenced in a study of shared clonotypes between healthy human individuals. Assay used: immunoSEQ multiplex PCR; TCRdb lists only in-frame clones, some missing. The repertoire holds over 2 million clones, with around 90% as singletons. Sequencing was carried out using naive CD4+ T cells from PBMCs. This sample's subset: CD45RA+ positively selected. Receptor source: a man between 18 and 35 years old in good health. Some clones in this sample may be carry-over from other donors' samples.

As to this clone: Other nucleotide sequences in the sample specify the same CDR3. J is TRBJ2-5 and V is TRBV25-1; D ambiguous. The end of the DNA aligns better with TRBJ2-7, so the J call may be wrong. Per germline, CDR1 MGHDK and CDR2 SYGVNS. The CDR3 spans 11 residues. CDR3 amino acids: CASSVSYEQYF. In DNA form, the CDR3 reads TGTGCCAGCAGTGTCAGCTACGAGCAGTACTTC.

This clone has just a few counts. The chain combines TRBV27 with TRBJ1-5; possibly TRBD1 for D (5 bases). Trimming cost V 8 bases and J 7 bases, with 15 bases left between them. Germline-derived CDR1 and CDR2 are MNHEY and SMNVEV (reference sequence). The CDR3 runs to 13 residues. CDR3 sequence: CASGFGGSQPQHF. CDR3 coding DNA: TGTGCCAGCGGGTTCGGGGGATCACAGCCCCAGCATTTT.

The CDR3: CASSAALNSNQPQHF. The CDR3 DNA sequence: TGTGCCAGCAGTGCCGCCCTGAATAGCAATCAGCCCCAGCATTTT. The V and J genes are TRBV6-1 and TRBJ1-5; unclear D gene. Looked up from germline, CDR1 is MNHNS and CDR2 is SASEGT. V was cut by 4 bases and J by 0 bases, with 10 bases left in between. The CDR3 is made up of 15 amino acids.

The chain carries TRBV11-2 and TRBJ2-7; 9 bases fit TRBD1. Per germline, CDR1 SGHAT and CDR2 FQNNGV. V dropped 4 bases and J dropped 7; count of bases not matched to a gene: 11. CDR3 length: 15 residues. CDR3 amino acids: CASSYGGDRVREQYF. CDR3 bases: TGTGCCAGCAGCTATGGGGGGGACAGGGTTCGGGAGCAGTACTTC.

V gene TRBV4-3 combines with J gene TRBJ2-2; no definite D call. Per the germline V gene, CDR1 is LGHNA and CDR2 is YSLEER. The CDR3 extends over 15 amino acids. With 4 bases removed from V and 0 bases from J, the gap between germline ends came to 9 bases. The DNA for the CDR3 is TGCGCCAGCAGCCGGGCGTTCGCGAACACCGGGGAGCTGTTTTTT. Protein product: CASSRAFANTGELFF.

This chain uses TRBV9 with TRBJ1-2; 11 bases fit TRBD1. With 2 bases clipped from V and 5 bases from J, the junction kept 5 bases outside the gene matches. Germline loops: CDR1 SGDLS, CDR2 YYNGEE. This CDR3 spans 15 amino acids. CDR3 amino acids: CASSVRDRGRYGYTF. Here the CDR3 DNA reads TGTGCCAGCAGCGTGAGGGACAGGGGGAGGTATGGCTACACCTTC.

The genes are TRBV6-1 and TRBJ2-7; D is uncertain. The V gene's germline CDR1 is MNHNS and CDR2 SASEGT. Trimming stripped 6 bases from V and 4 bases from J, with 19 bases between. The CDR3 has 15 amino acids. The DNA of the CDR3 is TGTGCCAGCAGAGGTCGAGGTGGGGTCTCTTACGAGCAGTACTTC. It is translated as CASRGRGGVSYEQYF.

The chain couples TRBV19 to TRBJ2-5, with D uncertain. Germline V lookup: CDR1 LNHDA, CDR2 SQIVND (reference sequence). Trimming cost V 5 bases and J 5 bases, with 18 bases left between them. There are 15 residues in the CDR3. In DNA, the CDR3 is TGTGCCAGTAGTGTCCAGACCCAGACCCGGGAGACCCAGTACTTC. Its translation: CASSVQTQTRETQYF. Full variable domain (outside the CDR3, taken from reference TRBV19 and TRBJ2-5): DGGITQSPKYLFRKEGQNVTLSCEQNLNHDAMYWYRQDPGQGLRLIYYSQIVNDFQKGDIAEGYSVSREKKESFPLTVTSAQKNPTAFYLCASSVQTQTRETQYFGPGTRLLVL.

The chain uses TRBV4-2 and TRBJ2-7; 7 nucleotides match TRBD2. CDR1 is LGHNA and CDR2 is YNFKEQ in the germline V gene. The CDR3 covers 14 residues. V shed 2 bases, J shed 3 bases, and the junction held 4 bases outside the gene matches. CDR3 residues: CASSQRGTIYEQYF. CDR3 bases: TGTGCCAGCAGCCAACGAGGGACTATCTACGAGCAGTACTTC.

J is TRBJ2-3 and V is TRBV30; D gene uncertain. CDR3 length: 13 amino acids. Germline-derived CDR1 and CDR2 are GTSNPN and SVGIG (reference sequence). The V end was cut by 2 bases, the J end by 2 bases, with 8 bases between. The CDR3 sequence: CAWSQYNTDTQYF. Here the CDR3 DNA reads TGTGCCTGGAGTCAATACAACACAGATACGCAGTATTTT. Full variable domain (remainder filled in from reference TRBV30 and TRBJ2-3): SQTIHQWPATLVQPVGSPLSLECTVEGTSNPNLYWYRQAAGRGLQLLFYSVGIGQISSEVPQNLSASRPQDRQFILSSKKLLLSDSGFYLCAWSQYNTDTQYFGPGTRLTVL.

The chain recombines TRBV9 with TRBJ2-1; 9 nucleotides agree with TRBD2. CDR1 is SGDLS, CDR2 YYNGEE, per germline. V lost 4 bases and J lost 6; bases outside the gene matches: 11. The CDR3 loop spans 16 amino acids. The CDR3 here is CASSFSGSLSGNEQFF. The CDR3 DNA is TGTGCCAGCAGCTTTAGCGGGAGCCTAAGCGGCAATGAGCAGTTCTTC.

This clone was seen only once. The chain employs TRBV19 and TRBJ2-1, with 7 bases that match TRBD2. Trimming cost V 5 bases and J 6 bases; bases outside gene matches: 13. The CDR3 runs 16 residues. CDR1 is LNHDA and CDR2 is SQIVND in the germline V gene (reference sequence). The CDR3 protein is CASSPRAGEKGNEQFF. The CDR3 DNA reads TGTGCCAGTAGTCCTAGGGCGGGAGAGAAGGGCAATGAGCAGTTCTTC.

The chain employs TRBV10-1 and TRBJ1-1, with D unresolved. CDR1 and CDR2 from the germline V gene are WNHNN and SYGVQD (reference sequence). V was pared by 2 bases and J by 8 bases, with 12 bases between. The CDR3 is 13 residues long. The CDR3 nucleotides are TGCGCCAGCAGTGAGACAAGGGCCCTCGAAGCTTTCTTT. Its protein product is CASSETRALEAFF.

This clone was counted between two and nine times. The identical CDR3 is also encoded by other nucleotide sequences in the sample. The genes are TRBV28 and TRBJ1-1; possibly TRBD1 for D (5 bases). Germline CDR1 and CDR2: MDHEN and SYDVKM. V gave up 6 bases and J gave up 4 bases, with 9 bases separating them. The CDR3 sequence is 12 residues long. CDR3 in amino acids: CASSLQGTEAFF. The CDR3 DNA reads TGTGCCAGCAGCCTTCAGGGCACTGAAGCTTTCTTT.

CDR3 in amino acids: CASSSSSGTPFYEQYF. In DNA, the CDR3 is TGTGCCAGCAGTTCCTCATCCGGGACACCTTTCTACGAGCAGTACTTC. V is TRBV6-5 and J is TRBJ2-7; the D gene is possibly TRBD1 (6 bases). The CDR3 contains 16 residues. CDR1 and CDR2 from the germline V gene are MNHEY and SVGAGI. The V end was cut by 4 bases, the J end by 3 bases, with 19 bases between.

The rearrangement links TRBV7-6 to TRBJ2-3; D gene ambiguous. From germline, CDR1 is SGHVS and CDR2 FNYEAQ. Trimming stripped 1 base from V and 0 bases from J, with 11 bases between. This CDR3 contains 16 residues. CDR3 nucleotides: TGTGCCAGCAGCTTAGGCTTAGGGCCTAGCACAGATACGCAGTATTTT. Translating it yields CASSLGLGPSTDTQYF.